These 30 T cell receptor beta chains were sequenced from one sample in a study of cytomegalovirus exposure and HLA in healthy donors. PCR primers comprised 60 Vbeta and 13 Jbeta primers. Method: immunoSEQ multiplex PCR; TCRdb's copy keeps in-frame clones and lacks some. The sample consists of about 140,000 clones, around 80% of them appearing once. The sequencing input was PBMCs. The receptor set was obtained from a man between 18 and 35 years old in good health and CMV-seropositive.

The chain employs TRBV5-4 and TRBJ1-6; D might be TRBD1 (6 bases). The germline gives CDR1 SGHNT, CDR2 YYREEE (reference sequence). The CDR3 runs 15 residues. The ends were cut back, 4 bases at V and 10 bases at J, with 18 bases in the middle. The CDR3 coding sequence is TGTGCCAGCAGCCCTGGCAGGGGACCCCCGTCACCCCTCCACTTT. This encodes CASSPGRGPPSPLHF.

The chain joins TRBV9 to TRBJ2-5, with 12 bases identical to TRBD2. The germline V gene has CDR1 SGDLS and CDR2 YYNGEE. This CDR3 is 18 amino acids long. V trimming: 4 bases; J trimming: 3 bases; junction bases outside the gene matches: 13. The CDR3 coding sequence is TGTGCCAGCAGCACAGGACTAGCGGGGAGAGGGGGTAAAGAGACCCAGTACTTC. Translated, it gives CASSTGLAGRGGKETQYF.

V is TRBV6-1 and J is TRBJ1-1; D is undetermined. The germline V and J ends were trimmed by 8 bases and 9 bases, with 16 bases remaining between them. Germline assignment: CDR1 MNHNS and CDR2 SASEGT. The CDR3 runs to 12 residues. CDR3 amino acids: CASHGGSPKAFF. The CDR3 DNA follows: TGTGCCAGCCACGGAGGGAGCCCGAAAGCTTTCTTT.

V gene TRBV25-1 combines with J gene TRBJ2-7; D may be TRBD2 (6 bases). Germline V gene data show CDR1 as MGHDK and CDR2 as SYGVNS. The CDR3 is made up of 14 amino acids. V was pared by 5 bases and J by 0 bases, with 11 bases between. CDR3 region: CASSQGGNSYEQYF. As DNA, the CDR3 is TGTGCCAGCAGTCAGGGAGGAAACTCCTACGAGCAGTACTTC.

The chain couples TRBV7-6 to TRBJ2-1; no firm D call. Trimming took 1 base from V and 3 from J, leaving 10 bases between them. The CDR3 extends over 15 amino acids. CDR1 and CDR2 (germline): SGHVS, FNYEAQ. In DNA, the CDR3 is TGTGCCAGCAGCTTAGGGAGTGCTTTCTACAATGAGCAGTTCTTC. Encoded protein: CASSLGSAFYNEQFF.

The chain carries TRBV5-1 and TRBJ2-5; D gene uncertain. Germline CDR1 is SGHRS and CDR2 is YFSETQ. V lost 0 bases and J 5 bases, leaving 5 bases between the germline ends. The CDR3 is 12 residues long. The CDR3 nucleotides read TGCGCCAGCAGCTTGGGCGTCGAGACCCAGTACTTC. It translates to CASSLGVETQYF.

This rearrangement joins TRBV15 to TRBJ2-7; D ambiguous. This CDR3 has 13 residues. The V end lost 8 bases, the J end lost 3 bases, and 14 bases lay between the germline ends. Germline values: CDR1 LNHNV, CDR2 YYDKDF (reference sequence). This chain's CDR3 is CATGTGQNYEQYF. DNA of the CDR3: TGTGCCACCGGTACGGGTCAGAACTACGAGCAGTACTTC.

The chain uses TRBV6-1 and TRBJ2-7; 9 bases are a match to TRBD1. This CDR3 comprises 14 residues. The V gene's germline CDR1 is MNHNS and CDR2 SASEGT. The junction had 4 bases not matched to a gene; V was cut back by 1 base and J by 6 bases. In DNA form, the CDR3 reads TGTGCCAGCAGTGAAGGGGGGACAGGGCTCGAGCAGTACTTC. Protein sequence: CASSEGGTGLEQYF.

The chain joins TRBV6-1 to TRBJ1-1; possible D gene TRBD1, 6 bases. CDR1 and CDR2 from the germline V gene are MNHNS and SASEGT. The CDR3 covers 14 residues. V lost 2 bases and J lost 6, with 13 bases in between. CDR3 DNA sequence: TGTGCCAGCAGTGAAAGACAGGTCGGTTCTGAAGCTTTCTTT. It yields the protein CASSERQVGSEAFF.

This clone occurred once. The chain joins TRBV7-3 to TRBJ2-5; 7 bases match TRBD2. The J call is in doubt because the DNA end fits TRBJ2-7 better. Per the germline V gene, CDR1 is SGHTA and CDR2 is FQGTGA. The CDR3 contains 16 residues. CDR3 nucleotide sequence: TGTGCCAGCAGCTTAACAGTAGCGGGTCCAGGGCACGAGCAGTACTTC. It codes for CASSLTVAGPGHEQYF.

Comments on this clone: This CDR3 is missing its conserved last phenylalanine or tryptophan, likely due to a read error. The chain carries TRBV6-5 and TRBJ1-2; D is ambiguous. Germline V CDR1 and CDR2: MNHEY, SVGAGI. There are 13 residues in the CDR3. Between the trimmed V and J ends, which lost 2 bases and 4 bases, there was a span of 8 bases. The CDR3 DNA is TGTGCCAGCAGTTACGGCGGAGTCTATGGCTACACCCTC. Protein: CASSYGGVYGYTL.

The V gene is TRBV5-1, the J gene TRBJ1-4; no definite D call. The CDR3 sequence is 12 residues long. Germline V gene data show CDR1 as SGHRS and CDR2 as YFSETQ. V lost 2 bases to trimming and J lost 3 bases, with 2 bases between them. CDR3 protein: CASSFSNEKLFF. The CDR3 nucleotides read TGCGCCAGCAGCTTCTCTAATGAAAAACTGTTTTTT.

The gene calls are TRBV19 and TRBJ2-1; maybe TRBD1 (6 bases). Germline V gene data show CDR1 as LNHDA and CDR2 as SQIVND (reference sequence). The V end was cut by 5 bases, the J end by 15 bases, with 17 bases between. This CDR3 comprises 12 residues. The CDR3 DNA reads TGTGCCAGTAGTGGAACAGGGATCTCGCGGTTCTTC. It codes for CASSGTGISRFF. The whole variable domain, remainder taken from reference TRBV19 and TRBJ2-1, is DGGITQSPKYLFRKEGQNVTLSCEQNLNHDAMYWYRQDPGQGLRLIYYSQIVNDFQKGDIAEGYSVSREKKESFPLTVTSAQKNPTAFYLCASSGTGISRFFGPGTRLTVL.

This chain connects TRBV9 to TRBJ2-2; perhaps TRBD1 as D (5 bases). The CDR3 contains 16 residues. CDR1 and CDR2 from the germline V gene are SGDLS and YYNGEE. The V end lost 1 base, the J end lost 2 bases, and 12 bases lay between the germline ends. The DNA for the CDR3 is TGTGCCAGCAGCGTAAAGGGGTCGGTTAACACCGGGGAGCTGTTTTTT. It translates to CASSVKGSVNTGELFF.

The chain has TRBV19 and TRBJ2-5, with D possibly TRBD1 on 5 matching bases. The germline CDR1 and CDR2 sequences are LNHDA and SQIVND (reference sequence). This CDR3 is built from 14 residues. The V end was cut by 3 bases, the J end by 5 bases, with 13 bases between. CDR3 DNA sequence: TGTGCCAGTAGTATGGGTAGGGGATCGGAGACCCAGTACTTC. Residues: CASSMGRGSETQYF.

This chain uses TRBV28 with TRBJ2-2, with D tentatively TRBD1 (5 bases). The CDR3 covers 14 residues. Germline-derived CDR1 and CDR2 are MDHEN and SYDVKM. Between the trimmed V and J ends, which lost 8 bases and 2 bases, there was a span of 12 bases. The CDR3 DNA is TGTGCCAGCGATCGGACAACAAACACCGGGGAGCTGTTTTTT. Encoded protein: CASDRTTNTGELFF.

CDR3 sequence reads: CASSPRTGAGTSTYEQYF. The CDR3 nucleotides read TGTGCCAGCAGCCCCCGGACAGGCGCCGGGACTTCCACCTACGAGCAGTACTTC. The V call is TRBV7-9, the J call TRBJ2-7; TRBD1 is a possible D gene (7 bases). The CDR3 spans 18 residues. Germline CDR1 reads SEHNR; CDR2 reads FQNEAQ (reference sequence). V shed 5 bases and J shed 2 bases, with 25 bases lying between them.

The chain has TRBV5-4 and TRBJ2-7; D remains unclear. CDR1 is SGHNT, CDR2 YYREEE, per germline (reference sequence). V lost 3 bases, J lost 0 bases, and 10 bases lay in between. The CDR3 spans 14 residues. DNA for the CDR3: TGTGCCAGCAGCTCTAAGATAAGCTCCTACGAGCAGTACTTC. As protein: CASSSKISSYEQYF.

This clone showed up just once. The CDR3 nucleotides are TGCGCCAGCAGCCTTGACAGGACGGAGACCCAGTACTTC. Its translation: CASSLDRTETQYF. The rearrangement links TRBV5-1 to TRBJ2-5, with D tentatively TRBD1 (6 bases). The V end lost 4 bases, the J end lost 5 bases, and 12 bases lay between the germline ends. The germline V gene has CDR1 SGHRS and CDR2 YFSETQ. The CDR3 runs to 13 residues.

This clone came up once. The CDR3 sequence is CASKSYRGSYNEQFF. The CDR3 DNA follows: TGTGCCAGCAAAAGCTACAGGGGGTCCTACAATGAGCAGTTCTTC. This chain joins TRBV2 and TRBJ2-1; 8 positions match TRBD1. The CDR3 is 15 amino acids. Losses at the gene ends were 7 bases for V and 1 base for J; bases not matched to a gene: 6. Looked up from germline, CDR1 is SNHLY and CDR2 is FYNNEI.

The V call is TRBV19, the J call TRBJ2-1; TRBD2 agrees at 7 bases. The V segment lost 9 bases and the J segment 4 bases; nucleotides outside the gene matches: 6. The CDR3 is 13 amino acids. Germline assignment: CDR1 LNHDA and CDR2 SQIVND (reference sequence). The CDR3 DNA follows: TGTGCCAGCAGCCGGGACTATTACAATGAGCAGTTCTTC. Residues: CASSRDYYNEQFF.

The DNA for the CDR3 is TGTGCCAGCGCAGGGGGCCTTAAGCAGCCCCAGCATTTT. It is translated as CASAGGLKQPQHF. V gene TRBV28 combines with J gene TRBJ1-5; 8 nucleotides align to TRBD1. The germline CDR1 and CDR2 sequences are MDHEN and SYDVKM. V shed 8 bases and J 7 bases; nucleotides not matched to a gene: 7. The CDR3 covers 13 residues.

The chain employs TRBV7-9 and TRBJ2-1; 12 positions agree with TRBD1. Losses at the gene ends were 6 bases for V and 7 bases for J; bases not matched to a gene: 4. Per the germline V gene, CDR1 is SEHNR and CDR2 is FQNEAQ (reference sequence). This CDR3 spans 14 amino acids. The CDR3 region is CASRGQGARNEQFF. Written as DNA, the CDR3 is TGTGCCAGCAGGGGACAGGGGGCGAGGAATGAGCAGTTCTTC. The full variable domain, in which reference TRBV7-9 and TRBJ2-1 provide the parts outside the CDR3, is DTGVSQNPRHKITKRGQNVTFRCDPISEHNRLYWYRQTLGQGPEFLTYFQNEAQLEKSRLLSDRFSAERPKGSFSTLEIQRTEQGDSAMYLCASRGQGARNEQFFGPGTRLTVL.

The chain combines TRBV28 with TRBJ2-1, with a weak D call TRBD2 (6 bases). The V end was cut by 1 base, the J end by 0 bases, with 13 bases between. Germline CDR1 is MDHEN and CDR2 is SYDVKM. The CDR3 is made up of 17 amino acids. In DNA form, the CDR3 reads TGTGCCAGCAGTTTATTTTATCGTAGCGGCTCCTACAATGAGCAGTTCTTC. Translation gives CASSLFYRSGSYNEQFF.

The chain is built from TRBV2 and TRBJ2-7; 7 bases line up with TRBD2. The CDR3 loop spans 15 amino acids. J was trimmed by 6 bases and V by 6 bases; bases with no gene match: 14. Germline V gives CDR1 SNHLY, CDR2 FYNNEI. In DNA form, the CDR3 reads TGTGCCAGCAGGGGGAGGAGGATTGGGGGGGTCGAGCAGTACTTC. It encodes CASRGRRIGGVEQYF.

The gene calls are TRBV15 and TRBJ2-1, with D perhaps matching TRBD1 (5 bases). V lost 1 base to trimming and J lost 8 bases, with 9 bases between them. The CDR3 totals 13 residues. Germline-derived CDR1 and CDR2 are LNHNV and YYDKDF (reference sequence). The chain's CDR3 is CATSRGQTDEQFF. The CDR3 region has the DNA TGTGCCACCAGCAGAGGACAGACGGATGAGCAGTTCTTC.

CDR3 sequence: CASNNEQFF. DNA for the CDR3: TGTGCCAGTAACAATGAGCAGTTCTTC. The V gene is TRBV2, the J gene TRBJ2-1, with unresolved D. The germline gives CDR1 SNHLY, CDR2 FYNNEI. The CDR3 spans 9 residues. The V end lost 9 bases, the J end lost 5 bases, and 2 bases lay between the germline ends.

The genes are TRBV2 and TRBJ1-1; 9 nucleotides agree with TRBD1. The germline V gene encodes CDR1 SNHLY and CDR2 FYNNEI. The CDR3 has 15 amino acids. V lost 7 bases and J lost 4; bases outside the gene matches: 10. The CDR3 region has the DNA TGTGCCAGCACGGACAGGGGTAGATATTTCACTGAAGCTTTCTTT. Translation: CASTDRGRYFTEAFF.

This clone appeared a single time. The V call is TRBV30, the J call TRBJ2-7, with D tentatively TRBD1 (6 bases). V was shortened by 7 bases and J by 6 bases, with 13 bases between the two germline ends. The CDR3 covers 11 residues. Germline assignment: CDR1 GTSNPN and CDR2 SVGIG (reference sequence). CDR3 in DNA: TGTGCCTCCCGACAGGCCCGCGAGCAGTACTTC. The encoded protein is CASRQAREQYF.

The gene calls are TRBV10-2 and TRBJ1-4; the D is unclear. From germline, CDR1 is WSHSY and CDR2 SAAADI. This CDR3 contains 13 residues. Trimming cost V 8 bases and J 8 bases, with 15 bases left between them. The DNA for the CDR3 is TGCGCCAGCCGACAACCTATAACCGAAAAACTGTTTTTT. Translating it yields CASRQPITEKLFF.